This TCR beta chain was obtained from a study of CD8 T cells in Susac syndrome (dated by TCRdb to 2018 to 2020). A note on the overall study: Among the Susac syndrome patients who were sequenced, clinically active disease was present in about six and clinical remission was observed in under ten. Whether CD8+ T cell activation and differentiation in Susac syndrome was antigen driven was tested using repertoire sequencing. At blood withdrawal, Susac syndrome patients were either therapy-naive, taking corticosteroids (in some cases with IVIg as well), or taking IVIg alone. Overall study outcomes, separate from this receptor: No clonal expansion was detected in the CD4+ T cell repertoire of Susac syndrome patients. The number of individuals in the TCR sequencing and HLA analysis was acknowledged as relatively small.

A remark on this clonotype: What antigen it recognizes has not been identified. Per-nucleotide qualities are absent, and no much larger clonotype sits a single base away.

Peripheral blood CD8+ and CD4+ T cells from healthy donors, Susac syndrome patients and multiple sclerosis patients were profiled using high-throughput TCR beta sequencing. Recently defined diagnostic criteria for definite or probable disease were met by the Susac syndrome patients. Bulk CD8+ and CD4+ T cells were purified by magnetic negative isolation, while CD8+ TEMRA cells were enriched using FACS. Blood was collected in EDTA tubes and processed within 24 hours, with PBMCs isolated through density gradient centrifugation. PBMCs intended for TCR sequencing were cryopreserved in liquid nitrogen and thawed later in a water bath at 37 degrees C. The sorted or isolated CD4+, CD8+ and CD8+ TEMRA cells reached a purity of at least 90%. RNA was extracted using the RNeasy kit, and about 0.45 to 1 ug of the RNA was reverse transcribed with random hexamers. The immunoSEQ multiplex PCR assay, which covers 54 Vbeta and 13 Jbeta segments, was used to amplify TCR beta CDR3 regions. Bias from PCR amplification was corrected by using a synthetic template baseline for primer optimization and for computational correction. In the original analysis: Reads were annotated to V, D and J genes per IMGT and analyzed with immunoSEQ Analyzer, keeping only productive sequences. Clonality was computed as one minus Shannon entropy normalized by log2 of the number of productive unique sequences. For each patient and control, public and private clones were evaluated among the 100 most prevalent clones. Susac-specific clones were defined as absent from healthy and MS cohorts, 850 to 1,300 published viral clones and other ImmuneACCESS disease sequences. Starting from the raw public reads, TCRdb applied fastp trimming at Q25, assembled clones with MiXCR and retained in-frame beta chains. Each record represents a unique CDR3 protein, reported with the most common genes and DNA among its rows. The V and J calls here are based on TCRdb, not the publication. For this sample there are around 110,000 distinct CDR3 sequences; approximately 96% appear just once. Of the sample, approximately 0.15% falls within the top ten clones.

This TCR was recovered from a human donor with Susac syndrome. Sequenced sample: CD4+ T cells from PBMCs.

The bases are TGTGCCTCCAAAAACGATTACGAGCAGTACTTC. Its protein reads: CASKNDYEQYF. The rearranged segments are TRBV30 and TRBJ2-7, with no confidently assigned D gene. Inclusive of the bounding cysteine and phenylalanine, the CDR3 is 11 residues long. The read is trimmed to its CDR3 DNA, 33 bases read in frame from base 1. V loses 7 bases, J loses 4 bases, and the germline ends lie 11 bases apart. CDR1 and CDR2 were assigned from the germline V gene (reference sequence) as GTSNPN and SVGIG.